In this sample, the clone carrying this TCR beta chain turned up once. The germline V gene encodes CDR1 SGDLS and CDR2 YYNGEE. This CDR3 region has 14 residues. V was cut by 0 bases and J by 6 bases, with 9 bases left in between. The entry originates in a study of T cell changes during pregnancy in multiple sclerosis. Repertoires were generated with immunoSEQ multiplex PCR, while TCRdb's copy carries only in-frame clones and drops some. The data show around 78,000 clones, with roughly 89% seen just once and 0.6% to 0.8% held by the top ten. This chain connects TRBV9 to TRBJ2-2, with D tentatively TRBD1 (6 bases). The clonotype comes from a female donor in good health, enrolled as a control in a pregnancy study. Source: peripheral blood, taken in the third trimester of pregnancy. In nucleotides, the CDR3 is TGTGCCAGCAGCGTAGGCAAGGGGGCCGGGGAGCTGTTTTTT. This codes for CASSVGKGAGELFF.